This passage covers 17 T cell receptor beta chains from one sample sequenced in a study of blood T cell repertoires in COVID-19. The data were produced by immunoSEQ multiplex PCR, yet TCRdb's version contains in-frame clones alone and is incomplete. The profile shows roughly 310,000 clones, roughly nine tenths of them singletons. Sequenced sample: PBMCs or T cells enriched from blood (not recorded which). These receptor sequences come from a man aged 55-75 years who had recovered from COVID-19.

This clone occurred once. The chain employs TRBV7-9 and TRBJ1-3; 9 bases align to TRBD1. Trimming took 2 bases from V and 2 from J; bases not matched to a gene: 10. CDR1 SEHNR and CDR2 FQNEAQ come from the germline V gene (reference sequence). The CDR3 spans 18 residues. CDR3 in amino acids: CASSLFRGQGLAGNTIYF. In nucleotides, the CDR3 is TGTGCCAGCAGCTTATTTCGAGGACAGGGGTTAGCTGGAAACACCATATATTTT.

The genes are TRBV21-1 and TRBJ1-3; the D call in the table, TRBD1, was not verified against the DNA. TRBV21-1 is labeled a pseudogene. This CDR3 spans 18 amino acids. The CDR3 bases are TGTGCCAGCAGCAAAGGAGGGCGCAGGGGGGAAGGTGGAAACACCATATATTTT. Translating it yields CASSKGGRRGEGGNTIYF.

The chain couples TRBV6-5 to TRBJ1-6, with 7 bases that match TRBD1. This CDR3 region has 12 residues. CDR1 and CDR2 from the germline V gene are MNHEY and SVGAGI. The J segment lost 7 bases and the V segment lost 8 bases, leaving 2 bases of the junction unmatched. CDR3 protein: CASGTANSPLHF. CDR3 coding DNA: TGTGCCAGCGGGACAGCAAATTCACCCCTCCACTTT.

This chain links TRBV6-5 with TRBJ1-1, with 10 bases identical to TRBD1. J lost 3 bases, V lost 10 bases, and 8 bases had no gene match. The length of the CDR3 is 14 residues. Germline CDR1 reads MNHEY; CDR2 reads SVGAGI. CDR3 region: CATSWDRGDTEAFF. Here the CDR3 DNA reads TGTGCCACTTCTTGGGACAGGGGTGACACTGAAGCTTTCTTT.

This clone was detected only a few times. The chain is built from TRBV14 and TRBJ1-1; D not resolved. The CDR3 contains 14 residues. V shed 0 bases and J shed 6 bases, with 11 bases lying between them. Per germline, CDR1 SGHDN and CDR2 FVKESK. This chain's CDR3 is CASSQEVGRAEAFF. As DNA, the CDR3 is TGTGCCAGCAGCCAAGAAGTGGGGAGGGCTGAAGCTTTCTTT.

This clone was detected once. The rearrangement joins TRBV19 to TRBJ1-1; the D gene is possibly TRBD1 (6 bases). The CDR3 is 13 residues long. CDR1 is LNHDA, CDR2 SQIVND, per germline (reference sequence). V gave up 5 bases and J gave up 4 bases, with 11 bases separating them. CDR3 loop: CASSPRRGTEAFF. CDR3 nucleotide sequence: TGTGCCAGTAGTCCCCGCAGGGGCACTGAAGCTTTCTTT.

This chain joins TRBV10-3 and TRBJ2-2; D ambiguous. The CDR3 extends over 15 amino acids. Germline CDR1 ENHRY, CDR2 SYGVKD. V gave up 8 bases and J gave up 2 bases, with 15 bases separating them. CDR3 DNA: TGTGCCATCTCCGCCGCAGATTCAAACACCGGGGAGCTGTTTTTT. This encodes CAISAADSNTGELFF.

The chain joins TRBV27 to TRBJ2-2; 9 bases agree with TRBD2. Looked up from germline, CDR1 is MNHEY and CDR2 is SMNVEV (reference sequence). J gave up 5 bases and V 8 bases, and 12 bases lay outside the gene matches. The CDR3 consists of 16 residues. The CDR3 nucleotides are TGTGCCAGCCGGAGACCGACTAGCGGAGGAACCGGGGAGCTGTTTTTT. The encoded protein is CASRRPTSGGTGELFF.

V usage is TRBV19 and J usage is TRBJ2-7; 8 nucleotides line up with TRBD1. After removal of 7 bases from V and 5 bases from J, the junction contained 7 bases not matched to a gene. This CDR3 comprises 13 residues. CDR1 and CDR2 from the germline V gene are LNHDA and SQIVND (reference sequence). The CDR3 DNA follows: TGTGCCAGTACGCAGGGGGCCCTGCACGAGCAGTACTTC. Translation gives CASTQGALHEQYF.

The rearrangement uses TRBV6-5 and TRBJ1-2, with TRBD1 matching over 8 bases. J lost 13 bases, V lost 1 base, and 8 bases had no gene match. This CDR3 comprises 13 residues. Germline CDR1 MNHEY, CDR2 SVGAGI. The CDR3 loop is CASSYFYRGTFTF. The CDR3 nucleotides read TGTGCCAGCAGTTACTTCTACAGGGGGACCTTCACCTTC.

J is TRBJ1-4 and V is TRBV6-5; 7 nucleotides line up with TRBD1. Trimming at V came to 2 bases and at J to 4 bases, leaving 4 bases not matched to a gene. The germline V gene has CDR1 MNHEY and CDR2 SVGAGI. CDR3 length equals 15 residues. CDR3 sequence reads: CASSYGTALNEKLFF. In nucleotides, the CDR3 is TGTGCCAGCAGTTACGGGACAGCGCTTAATGAAAAACTGTTTTTT.

The J gene is TRBJ1-4, the V gene TRBV5-6, with TRBD1 matching over 7 bases. There are 17 residues in the CDR3. The V gene end was trimmed by 0 bases and the J gene end by 1 base; junction bases not matched to a gene: 6. CDR1 and CDR2 (germline): SGHDT, YYEEEE. CDR3 DNA sequence: TGTGCCAGCAGCTTGGAGGCAGGGGGGAGAACTAATGAAAAACTGTTTTTT. Residues: CASSLEAGGRTNEKLFF.

With regard to this clone: Other DNA sequences within the sample encode an identical CDR3. This chain uses TRBV15 with TRBJ1-1; D may be TRBD1 (5 bases). V was trimmed by 0 bases and J by 5 bases, leaving 10 bases between them. Germline values: CDR1 LNHNV, CDR2 YYDKDF (reference sequence). This CDR3 is built from 14 residues. This CDR3 is CATSRDRVGTEAFF. The DNA of the CDR3 is TGTGCCACCAGCAGAGACAGGGTGGGAACTGAAGCTTTCTTT.

The CDR3 here is CASMRTAGTEAFF. The CDR3 nucleotides read TGCGCCAGCATGAGGACAGCGGGAACTGAAGCTTTCTTT. The chain combines TRBV10-1 with TRBJ1-1, with a possible D match to TRBD1 (6 bases). This CDR3 is 13 amino acids long. Germline CDR1 and CDR2: WNHNN and SYGVQD (reference sequence). The germline V and J ends were trimmed by 7 bases and 5 bases, with 14 bases remaining between them.

The CDR3 nucleotides read TGTGCCAGCAGCGTAGCACAGAACTATGGCTACACCTTC. This encodes CASSVAQNYGYTF. The chain combines TRBV9 with TRBJ1-2; D remains unclear. Germline-derived CDR1 and CDR2 are SGDLS and YYNGEE. This CDR3 spans 13 amino acids. Trimming removed 0 bases at V and 2 bases at J, with 5 bases between.

This rearrangement joins TRBV6-5 to TRBJ1-1, with D possibly being TRBD1 (5 bases). The CDR3 is made up of 15 amino acids. Deletions cut 0 bases from V and 1 base from J, with 9 bases between. Germline V CDR1 and CDR2: MNHEY, SVGAGI. CDR3 residues: CASSYSNRRNTEAFF. The CDR3 nucleotides are TGTGCCAGCAGTTACTCGAACAGGAGGAACACTGAAGCTTTCTTT.

The chain has TRBV27 and TRBJ2-7, with 9 bases identical to TRBD1. This CDR3 is built from 14 residues. Germline lookup yields CDR1 MNHEY and CDR2 SMNVEV (reference sequence). V shed 7 bases, J shed 2 bases, and the junction held 6 bases outside the gene matches. DNA for the CDR3: TGTGCCAGCAAACCGGGACAGGGTACCTACGAGCAGTACTTC. Translation gives CASKPGQGTYEQYF.